Given below is one TCR beta chain in context. The data derive from a study of blood T cell repertoires in COVID-19. Study overall: Acute and convalescent COVID-19 samples came from the United States, Italy and Spain. T cells, B-cell-depleted T cells, or PBMCs supplied cDNA or gDNA.

Germline-derived CDR1 and CDR2 are LGHDT and YNNKEL (reference sequence). V was clipped by 5 bases and J by 8 bases, with 12 bases between them. The CDR3 has 13 residues. In the source study's methods: Nucleated cell counts were estimated from reference gene primer amplification. Clones were read by immunoSEQ multiplex PCR, and TCRdb kept only the in-frame ones, dropping some. That table furnishes V, J and clone size, whereas the DNA furnished D and trimming. The sample comprises 180,000 or so clones, around 86% of which are singletons, and more than 0.75% rests with the top ten. The V and J genes are TRBV3-1 (or the pseudogene TRBV3-2) and TRBJ1-4; perhaps TRBD1 as D (5 bases). This sequence was found in a man between 18 and 35 years old with acute or convalescent COVID-19. The sequencing input was peripheral blood. In nucleotides, the CDR3 is TGTGCCAGCAGCGGAGGGGCCCCCGAAAAACTGTTTTTT. This translates into CASSGGAPEKLFF.